The rows below give T cell receptor beta chains drawn from one sample of a study of shared clonotypes between healthy human individuals. TCRdb's table, derived via immunoSEQ multiplex PCR, lists solely in-frame clones and lacks some. The sample lists approximately 2,000,000 clones, around 95% occurring once. The sample comprised naive CD8+ T cells from PBMCs. The receptors here all came from a man aged 18 to 30 in good health. Some clones in this sample may be carry-over from other donors' samples. Each CDR3 is given with its conserved first and last residue. Each record gives: V gene, J gene, D gene, clone size, CDR3 protein, CDR3 DNA. A D gene is named only where the DNA matches it firmly. Clone size, where shown, is once, few, many, or a class for clones that have expanded.

V: TRBV11-2
J: TRBJ2-1
D: TRBD1
size: .
CDR3: CASSHPRTGSYNEQFF
DNA: TGTGCCAGCAGCCACCCGAGGACAGGGTCCTACAATGAGCAGTTCTTC

V: TRBV27
J: TRBJ2-1
D: .
size: once
CDR3: CASSLSRTGGNEQFF
DNA: TGTGCCAGCAGTTTATCGCGTACTGGGGGCAATGAGCAGTTCTTC

V: TRBV7-9
J: TRBJ2-7
D: TRBD1
size: .
CDR3: CASSSKGQGADEQYF
DNA: TGTGCCAGCAGCAGCAAGGGACAGGGGGCTGACGAGCAGTACTTC

V: TRBV28
J: TRBJ1-1
D: .
size: .
CDR3: CASSLSRVNTEAFF
DNA: TGTGCCAGCAGTTTATCACGGGTGAACACTGAAGCTTTCTTT

V: TRBV14
J: TRBJ2-1
D: TRBD2
size: .
CDR3: CASSHLAGVGNEQFF
DNA: TGTGCCAGCAGCCACCTAGCGGGAGTGGGAAATGAGCAGTTCTTC

V: TRBV9
J: TRBJ2-1
D: .
size: .
CDR3: CASSQGGADEQFF
DNA: TGTGCCAGCAGCCAAGGGGGAGCGGATGAGCAGTTCTTC

V: TRBV5-3
J: TRBJ1-2
D: .
size: once
CDR3: CARSLAVAPNYGYTF
DNA: TGTGCCAGAAGCTTGGCAGTCGCTCCTAACTATGGCTACACCTTC

V: TRBV19
J: TRBJ1-1
D: TRBD1
size: .
CDR3: CASSSLLIRGITEAFF
DNA: TGTGCCAGTAGTTCCCTCCTAATCAGGGGGATCACTGAAGCTTTCTTT

V: TRBV5-8
J: TRBJ1-1
D: .
size: .
CDR3: CASSLVPAVFF
DNA: TGTGCCAGCAGCTTGGTACCGGCGGTTTTCTTT

V: TRBV25-1
J: TRBJ2-7
D: .
size: .
CDR3: CASTPGPPGVELREQYF
DNA: TGTGCCAGCACTCCGGGACCCCCGGGAGTGGAGTTGCGCGAGCAGTACTTC

V: TRBV4-1
J: TRBJ1-1
D: .
size: .
CDR3: CASSQGGGLNTEAFF
DNA: TGCGCCAGCAGCCAAGGTGGAGGACTGAACACTGAAGCTTTCTTT

V: TRBV4-3
J: TRBJ2-7
D: .
size: .
CDR3: CASSQVWADTYEQYF
DNA: TGCGCCAGCAGCCAAGTATGGGCGGACACCTACGAGCAGTACTTC

V: TRBV6-1
J: TRBJ2-1
D: TRBD2
size: few
CDR3: CASRYGTSGSNEQFF
DNA: TGTGCCAGCAGATACGGGACTAGCGGGAGCAATGAGCAGTTCTTC

V: TRBV2
J: TRBJ2-3
D: TRBD2
size: .
CDR3: CASRLAGEGTDTQYF
DNA: TGTGCCAGCAGACTAGCGGGAGAGGGCACAGATACGCAGTATTTT

V: TRBV27
J: TRBJ1-1
D: TRBD1
size: .
CDR3: CASRPDRAGNTEAFF
DNA: TGTGCCAGCAGGCCGGACAGGGCGGGGAACACTGAAGCTTTCTTT

V: TRBV6-6
J: TRBJ1-2
D: .
size: .
CDR3: CASSYSTGQLYGYTF
DNA: TGTGCCAGCAGTTACTCGACAGGCCAGCTCTATGGCTACACCTTC

V: TRBV29-1
J: TRBJ1-6
D: TRBD1
size: .
CDR3: CSVAEGARNSPLHF
DNA: TGCAGCGTGGCCGAGGGGGCGAGAAATTCACCCCTCCACTTT

V: TRBV27
J: TRBJ2-7
D: TRBD1
size: .
CDR3: CASGTGPTYEQYF
DNA: TGTGCCAGCGGGACAGGGCCGACCTACGAGCAGTACTTC

V: TRBV4-1
J: TRBJ2-7
D: .
size: .
CDR3: CASSQDQGLGYEQYF
DNA: TGCGCCAGCAGCCAAGATCAGGGGCTGGGCTACGAGCAGTACTTC

V: TRBV28
J: TRBJ2-1
D: TRBD2
size: .
CDR3: CASSLLAGSSYNEQFF
DNA: TGTGCCAGCAGTTTACTAGCGGGAAGTTCCTACAATGAGCAGTTCTTC

V: TRBV5-1
J: TRBJ2-7
D: TRBD1
size: .
CDR3: CASSEGQGTYEQYF
DNA: TGCGCCAGCAGCGAGGGACAGGGGACCTACGAGCAGTACTTC

V: TRBV29-1
J: TRBJ2-7
D: TRBD2
size: .
CDR3: CSVRGLAGAYEQYF
DNA: TGCAGCGTAAGGGGACTAGCGGGAGCGTACGAGCAGTACTTC

V: TRBV15
J: TRBJ2-7
D: TRBD2
size: once
CDR3: CATSKERELATEQYF
DNA: TGTGCCACCAGCAAAGAAAGGGAACTAGCGACCGAGCAGTACTTC

V: TRBV7-8
J: TRBJ1-3
D: .
size: .
CDR3: CASSLGAGAGNTIYF
DNA: TGTGCCAGCAGCTTAGGGGCAGGGGCTGGAAACACCATATATTTT

V: TRBV19
J: TRBJ1-5
D: .
size: .
CDR3: CASRGREYDQPQHF
DNA: TGTGCCAGTAGAGGCAGGGAGTATGATCAGCCCCAGCATTTT

V: TRBV12-5
J: TRBJ2-2
D: TRBD2
size: .
CDR3: CASGGGLAGPNTGELFF
DNA: TGTGCTAGTGGCGGGGGACTAGCGGGCCCGAACACCGGGGAGCTGTTTTTT

V: TRBV28
J: TRBJ2-7
D: .
size: .
CDR3: CASRFRDPSYEQYF
DNA: TGTGCCAGCAGATTCCGGGACCCTTCCTACGAGCAGTACTTC

V: TRBV5-8
J: TRBJ2-1
D: .
size: .
CDR3: CASSLRWSYNEQFF
DNA: TGTGCCAGCAGCTTGAGGTGGTCCTACAATGAGCAGTTCTTC

V: TRBV9
J: TRBJ2-5
D: TRBD2
size: .
CDR3: CASSVGSGGAETQYF
DNA: TGTGCCAGCAGCGTGGGTAGCGGGGGGGCCGAGACCCAGTACTTC

V: TRBV27
J: TRBJ2-1
D: .
size: .
CDR3: CASRSGRNEQFF
DNA: TGTGCCAGCAGGTCAGGGCGCAATGAGCAGTTCTTC

V: TRBV27
J: TRBJ2-1
D: TRBD2
size: .
CDR3: CASSPRTGFTLAGAKFNEQFF
DNA: TGTGCCAGCAGTCCCCGGACAGGTTTTACCCTAGCGGGAGCCAAGTTCAATGAGCAGTTCTTC

V: TRBV27
J: TRBJ2-7
D: TRBD1
size: .
CDR3: CASSLRQGFYEQYF
DNA: TGTGCCAGCAGTCTGAGACAGGGCTTTTACGAGCAGTACTTC

V: TRBV11-2
J: TRBJ2-2
D: TRBD2
size: once
CDR3: CASSLEGGLAGGPNTGELFF
DNA: TGTGCCAGCAGCTTAGAGGGGGGACTAGCGGGAGGGCCAAACACCGGGGAGCTGTTTTTT

V: TRBV18
J: TRBJ2-2
D: TRBD1
size: .
CDR3: CASSPDRTNTGELFF
DNA: TGTGCCAGCTCACCGGACAGGACCAACACCGGGGAGCTGTTTTTT

V: TRBV27
J: TRBJ2-7
D: TRBD2
size: .
CDR3: CASSFLVAGVQEQYF
DNA: TGTGCCAGCAGTTTTCTGGTAGCGGGAGTGCAAGAGCAGTACTTC